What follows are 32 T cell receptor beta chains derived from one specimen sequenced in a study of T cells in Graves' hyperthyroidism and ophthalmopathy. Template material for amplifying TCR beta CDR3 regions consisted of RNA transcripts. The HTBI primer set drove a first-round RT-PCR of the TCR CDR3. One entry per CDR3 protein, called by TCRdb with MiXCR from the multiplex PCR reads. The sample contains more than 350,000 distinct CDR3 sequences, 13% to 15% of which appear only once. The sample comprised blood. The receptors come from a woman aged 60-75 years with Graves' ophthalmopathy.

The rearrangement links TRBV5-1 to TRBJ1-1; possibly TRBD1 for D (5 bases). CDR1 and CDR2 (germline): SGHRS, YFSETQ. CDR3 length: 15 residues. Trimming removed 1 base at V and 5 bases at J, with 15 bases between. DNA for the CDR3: TGCGCCAGCAGCTTGAGCAACAGAGAGGGGACTGAAGCTTTCTTT. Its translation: CASSLSNREGTEAFF.

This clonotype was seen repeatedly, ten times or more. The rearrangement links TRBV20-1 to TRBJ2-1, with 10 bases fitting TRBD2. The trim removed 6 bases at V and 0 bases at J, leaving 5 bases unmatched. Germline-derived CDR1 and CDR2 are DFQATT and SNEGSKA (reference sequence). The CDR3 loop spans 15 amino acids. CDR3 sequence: CSASGLADSYNEQFF. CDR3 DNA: TGCAGTGCCTCCGGACTAGCGGACTCCTACAATGAGCAGTTCTTC.

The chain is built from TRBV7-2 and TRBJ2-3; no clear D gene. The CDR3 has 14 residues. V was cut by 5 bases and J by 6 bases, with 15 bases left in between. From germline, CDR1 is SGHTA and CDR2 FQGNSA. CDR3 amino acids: CASSPAFPPDTQYF. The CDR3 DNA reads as TGTGCCAGCAGCCCGGCCTTCCCGCCCGATACGCAGTATTTT.

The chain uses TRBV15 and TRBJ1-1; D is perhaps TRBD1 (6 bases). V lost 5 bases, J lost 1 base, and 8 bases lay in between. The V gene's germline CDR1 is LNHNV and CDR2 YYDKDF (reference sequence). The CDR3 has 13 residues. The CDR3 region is CATSGQQNTEAFF. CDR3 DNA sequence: TGTGCCACCAGCGGACAGCAGAACACTGAAGCTTTCTTT.

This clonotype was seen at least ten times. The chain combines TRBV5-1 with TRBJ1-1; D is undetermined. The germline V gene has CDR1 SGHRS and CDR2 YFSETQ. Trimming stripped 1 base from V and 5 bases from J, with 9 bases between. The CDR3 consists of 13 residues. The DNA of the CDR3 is TGCGCCAGCAGCTTGTACCCCGGAACTGAAGCTTTCTTT. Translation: CASSLYPGTEAFF.

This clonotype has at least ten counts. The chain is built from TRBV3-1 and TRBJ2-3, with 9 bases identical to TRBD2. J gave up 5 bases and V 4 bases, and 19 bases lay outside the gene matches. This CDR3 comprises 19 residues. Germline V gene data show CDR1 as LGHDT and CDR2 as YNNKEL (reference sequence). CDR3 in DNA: TGTGCCAGCAGCCCCAACATCGGGGCTAGCGGGACCCGGAGAGATACGCAGTATTTT. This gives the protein CASSPNIGASGTRRDTQYF.

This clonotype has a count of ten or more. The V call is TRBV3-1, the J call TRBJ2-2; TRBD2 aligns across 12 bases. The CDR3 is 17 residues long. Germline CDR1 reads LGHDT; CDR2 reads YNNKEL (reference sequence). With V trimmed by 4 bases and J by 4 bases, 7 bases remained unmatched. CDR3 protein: CASSPLAGGPITGELFF. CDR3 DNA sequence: TGTGCCAGCAGCCCTCTAGCGGGAGGGCCTATCACCGGGGAGCTGTTTTTT.

The CDR3 bases are TGTGCCAGCAGTGGGAGGACTGCAGATACGCAGTATTTT. This encodes CASSGRTADTQYF. This rearrangement joins TRBV2 to TRBJ2-3, with a possible D match to TRBD2 (5 bases). Germline V gene sequence: CDR1 SNHLY, CDR2 FYNNEI. Trimming took off 4 bases at V and 4 bases at J, with 9 bases between the two ends. The length of the CDR3 is 13 residues.

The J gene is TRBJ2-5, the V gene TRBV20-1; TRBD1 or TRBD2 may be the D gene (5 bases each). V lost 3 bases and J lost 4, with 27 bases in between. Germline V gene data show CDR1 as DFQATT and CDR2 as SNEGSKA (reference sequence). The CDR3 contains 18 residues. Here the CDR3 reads CSASPMLPGPRLGETQYF. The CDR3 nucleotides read TGCAGTGCTAGCCCCATGCTCCCGGGGCCCCGACTGGGAGAGACCCAGTACTTC.

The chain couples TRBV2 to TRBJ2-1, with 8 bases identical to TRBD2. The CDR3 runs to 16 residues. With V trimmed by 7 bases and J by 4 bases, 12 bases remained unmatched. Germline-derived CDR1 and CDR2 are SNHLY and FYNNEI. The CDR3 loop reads CASKPGLGRAYNEQFF. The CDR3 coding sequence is TGTGCCAGCAAGCCGGGACTAGGGAGGGCATACAATGAGCAGTTCTTC.

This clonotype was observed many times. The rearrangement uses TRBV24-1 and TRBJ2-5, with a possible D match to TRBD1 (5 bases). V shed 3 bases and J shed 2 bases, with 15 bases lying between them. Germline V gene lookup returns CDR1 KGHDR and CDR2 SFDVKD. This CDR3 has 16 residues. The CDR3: CATSDPTGKAQETQYF. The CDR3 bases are TGTGCCACCAGTGATCCAACAGGAAAAGCACAAGAGACCCAGTACTTC.

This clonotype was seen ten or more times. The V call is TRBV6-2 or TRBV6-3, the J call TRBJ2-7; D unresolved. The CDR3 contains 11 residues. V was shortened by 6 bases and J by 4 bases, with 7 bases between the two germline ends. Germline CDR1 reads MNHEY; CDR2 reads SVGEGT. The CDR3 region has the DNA TGTGCCAGCAGGGAGATTTACGAGCAGTACTTC. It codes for CASREIYEQYF.

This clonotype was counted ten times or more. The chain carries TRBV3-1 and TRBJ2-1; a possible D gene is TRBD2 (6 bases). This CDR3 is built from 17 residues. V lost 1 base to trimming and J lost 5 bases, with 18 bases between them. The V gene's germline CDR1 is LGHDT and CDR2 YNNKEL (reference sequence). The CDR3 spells CASSQVQRAPGHNEQFF. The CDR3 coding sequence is TGTGCCAGCAGCCAAGTACAGCGGGCCCCTGGCCACAATGAGCAGTTCTTC.

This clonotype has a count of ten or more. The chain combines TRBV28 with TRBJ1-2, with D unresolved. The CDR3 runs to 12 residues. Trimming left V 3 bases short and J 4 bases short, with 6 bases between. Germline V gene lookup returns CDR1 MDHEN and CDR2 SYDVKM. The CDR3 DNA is TGTGCCAGCAGTTTTTGGTCCTATGGCTACACCTTC. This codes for CASSFWSYGYTF.

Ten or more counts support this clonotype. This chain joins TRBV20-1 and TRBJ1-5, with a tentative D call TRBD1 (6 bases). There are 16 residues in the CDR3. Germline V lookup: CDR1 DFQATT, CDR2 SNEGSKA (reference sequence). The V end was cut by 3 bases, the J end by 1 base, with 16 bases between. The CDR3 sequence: CSARRGGKVSNQPQHF. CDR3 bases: TGCAGTGCTAGGAGGGGGGGAAAGGTGAGCAATCAGCCCCAGCATTTT.

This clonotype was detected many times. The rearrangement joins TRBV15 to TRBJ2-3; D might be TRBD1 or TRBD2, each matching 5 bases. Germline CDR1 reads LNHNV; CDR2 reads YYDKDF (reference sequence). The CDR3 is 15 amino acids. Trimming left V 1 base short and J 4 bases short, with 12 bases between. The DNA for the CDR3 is TGTGCCACCAGCAGAGTTGGGGGAGCGCCAGATACGCAGTATTTT. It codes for CATSRVGGAPDTQYF.

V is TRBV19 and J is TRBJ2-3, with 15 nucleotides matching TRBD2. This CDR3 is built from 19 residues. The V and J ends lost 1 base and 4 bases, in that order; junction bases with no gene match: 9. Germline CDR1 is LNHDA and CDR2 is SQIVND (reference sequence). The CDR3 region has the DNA TGTGCCAGTAGTATAGCCGGGACTAGCGGGAGGAATAGGCCAGATACGCAGTATTTT. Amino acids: CASSIAGTSGRNRPDTQYF.

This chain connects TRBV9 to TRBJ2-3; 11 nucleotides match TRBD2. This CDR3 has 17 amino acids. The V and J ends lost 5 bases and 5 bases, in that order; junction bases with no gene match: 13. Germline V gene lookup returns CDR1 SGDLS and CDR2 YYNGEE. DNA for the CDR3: TGTGCCAGCAGTGCCCCGATGGTAGCGGGAGGGATAGATACGCAGTATTTT. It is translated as CASSAPMVAGGIDTQYF. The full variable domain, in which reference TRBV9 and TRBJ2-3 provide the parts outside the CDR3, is DSGVTQTPKHLITATGQRVTLRCSPRSGDLSVYWYQQSLDQGLQFLIQYYNGEERAKGNILERFSAQQFPDLHSELNLSSLELGDSALYFCASSAPMVAGGIDTQYFGPGTRLTVL.

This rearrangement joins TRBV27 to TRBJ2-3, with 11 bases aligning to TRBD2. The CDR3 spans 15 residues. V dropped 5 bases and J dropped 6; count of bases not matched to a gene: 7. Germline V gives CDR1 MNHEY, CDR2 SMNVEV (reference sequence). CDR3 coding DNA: TGTGCCAGCAGTGTCCTAGCGGGAGGAGATGATACGCAGTATTTT. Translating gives CASSVLAGGDDTQYF.

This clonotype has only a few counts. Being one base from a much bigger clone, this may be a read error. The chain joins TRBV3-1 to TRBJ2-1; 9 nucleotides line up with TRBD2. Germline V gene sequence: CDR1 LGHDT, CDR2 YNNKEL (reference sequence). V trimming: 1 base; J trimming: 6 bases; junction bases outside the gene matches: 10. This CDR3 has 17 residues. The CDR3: CASSQGMGGGALNEQFF. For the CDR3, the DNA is TGTGCCAGCAGCCAAGGAATGGGCGGGGGGGCCCTCAATGAGCAGTTCTTC.

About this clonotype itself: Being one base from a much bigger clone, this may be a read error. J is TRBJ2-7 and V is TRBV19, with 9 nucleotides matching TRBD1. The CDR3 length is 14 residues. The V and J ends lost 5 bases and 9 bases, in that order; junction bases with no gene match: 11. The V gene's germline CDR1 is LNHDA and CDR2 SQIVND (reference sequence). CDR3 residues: CASSLDRGRGVQYF. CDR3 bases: TGTGCCAGTAGTTTGGACAGGGGAAGAGGGGTGCAGTACTTC.

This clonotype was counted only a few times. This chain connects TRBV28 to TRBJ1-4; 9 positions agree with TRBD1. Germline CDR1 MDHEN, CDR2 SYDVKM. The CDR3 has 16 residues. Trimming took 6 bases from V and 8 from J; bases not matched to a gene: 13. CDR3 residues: CASSKDRGRAREKLFF. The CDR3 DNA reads TGTGCCAGCAGCAAGGACAGGGGTCGCGCCCGGGAAAAACTGTTTTTT.

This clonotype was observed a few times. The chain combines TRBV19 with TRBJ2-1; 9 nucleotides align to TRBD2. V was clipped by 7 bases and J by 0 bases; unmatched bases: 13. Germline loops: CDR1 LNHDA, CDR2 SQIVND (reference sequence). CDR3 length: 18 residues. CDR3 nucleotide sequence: TGTGCCAGTAAGGTTCGTAGCGGGAGAGGGAGCTCCTACAATGAGCAGTTCTTC. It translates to CASKVRSGRGSSYNEQFF.

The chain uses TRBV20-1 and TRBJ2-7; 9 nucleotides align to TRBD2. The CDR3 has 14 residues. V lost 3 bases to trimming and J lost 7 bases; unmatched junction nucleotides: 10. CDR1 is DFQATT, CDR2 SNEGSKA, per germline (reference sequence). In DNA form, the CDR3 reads TGCAGTGCTAGGGTGACTAGCGGAACAGGGGAGCAGTACTTC. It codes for CSARVTSGTGEQYF.

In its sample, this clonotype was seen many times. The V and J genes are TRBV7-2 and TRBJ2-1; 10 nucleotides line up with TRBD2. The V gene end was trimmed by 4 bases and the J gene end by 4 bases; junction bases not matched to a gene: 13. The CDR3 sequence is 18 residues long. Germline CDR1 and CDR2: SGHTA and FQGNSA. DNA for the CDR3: TGTGCCAGCAGCTCCCAGGGCCAAGCGGGAGGGCTGTACAATGAGCAGTTCTTC. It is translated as CASSSQGQAGGLYNEQFF.

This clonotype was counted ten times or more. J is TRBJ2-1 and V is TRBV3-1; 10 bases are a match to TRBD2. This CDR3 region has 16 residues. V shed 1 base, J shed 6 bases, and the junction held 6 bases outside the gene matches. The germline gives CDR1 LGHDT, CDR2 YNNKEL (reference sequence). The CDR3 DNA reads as TGTGCCAGCAGCCAAGGTATTGGGACTAGCGCCAATGAGCAGTTCTTC. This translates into CASSQGIGTSANEQFF.

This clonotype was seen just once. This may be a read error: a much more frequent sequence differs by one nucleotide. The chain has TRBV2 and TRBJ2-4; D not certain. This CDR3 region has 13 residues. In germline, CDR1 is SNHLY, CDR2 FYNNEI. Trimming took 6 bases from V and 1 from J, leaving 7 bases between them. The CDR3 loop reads CASRSVAKNIQYF. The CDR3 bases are TGTGCCAGCAGGTCCGTTGCCAAAAACATTCAGTACTTC.

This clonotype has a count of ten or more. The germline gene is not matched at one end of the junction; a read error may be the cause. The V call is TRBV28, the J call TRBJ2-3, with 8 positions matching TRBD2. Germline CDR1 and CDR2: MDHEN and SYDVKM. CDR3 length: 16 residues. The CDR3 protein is CASSFSTGGPTETQYF. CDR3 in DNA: TGTGCCAGCAGTTTCTCGACGGGAGGGCCGACAGAAACGCAGTATTTT.

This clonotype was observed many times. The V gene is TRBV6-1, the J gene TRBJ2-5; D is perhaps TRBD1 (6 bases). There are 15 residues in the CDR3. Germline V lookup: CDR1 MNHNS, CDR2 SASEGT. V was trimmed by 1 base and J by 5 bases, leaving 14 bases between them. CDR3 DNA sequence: TGTGCCAGCAGTGAAGGACCGAGGGGGATCGAGACCCAGTACTTC. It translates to CASSEGPRGIETQYF.

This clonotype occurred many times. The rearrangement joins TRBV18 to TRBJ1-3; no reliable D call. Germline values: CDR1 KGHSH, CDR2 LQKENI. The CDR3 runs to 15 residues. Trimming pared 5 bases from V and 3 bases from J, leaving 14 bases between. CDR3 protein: CASSVDGRSGNTIYF. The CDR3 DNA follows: TGTGCCAGCTCAGTAGATGGCCGGAGTGGAAACACCATATATTTT.

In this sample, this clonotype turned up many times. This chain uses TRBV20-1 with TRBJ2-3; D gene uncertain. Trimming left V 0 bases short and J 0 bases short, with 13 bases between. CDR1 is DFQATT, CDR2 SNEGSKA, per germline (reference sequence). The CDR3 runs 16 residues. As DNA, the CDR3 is TGCAGTGCTAGAGATATTGGCAGCTCTAGCACAGATACGCAGTATTTT. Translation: CSARDIGSSSTDTQYF.

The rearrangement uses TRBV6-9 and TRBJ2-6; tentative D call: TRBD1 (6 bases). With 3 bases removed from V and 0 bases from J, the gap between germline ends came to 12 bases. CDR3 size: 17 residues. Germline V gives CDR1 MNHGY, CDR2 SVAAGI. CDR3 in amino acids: CASSYAGVHSGANVLTF. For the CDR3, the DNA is TGTGCCAGCAGTTACGCAGGGGTCCACTCTGGGGCCAACGTCCTGACTTTC.